This T cell receptor (beta chain) was retrieved from a study of T cell responses to AZD1222 COVID-19 vaccine. From germline, CDR1 is SGDLS and CDR2 YYNGEE. The CDR3 contains 13 residues. Trimming removed 0 bases from V and 9 bases from J, with 12 bases in between. The study's findings and limits: Targets within unmutated variant regions were reportedly found for nearly half of spike-specific TCRs. Among vaccine-associated CD4 TCRs, coverage spanned spike, with dominance at 160-218 and 743-854. Most donors were white British, females outnumbered males, and clonal diversity was possibly underestimated.

Clones were sequenced by immunoSEQ multiplex PCR, and TCRdb holds only the in-frame ones, with some missing. Counted here are 55,000 to 75,000 clones, about 85% occurring once; the ten biggest clones make up around 21%. Details on this clone: Its cognate antigen is unknown.

This receptor was taken from an adult in good health. The rearrangement uses TRBV9 and TRBJ2-5; D might be TRBD1 or TRBD2, each matching 5 bases. Specimen: peripheral blood, collected on day 0 of AZD1222 vaccination. In DNA, the CDR3 is TGTGCCAGCAGCGTAGTAGGGGAGACTGCCCAGTACTTC. This gives the protein CASSVVGETAQYF.